These T cell receptor beta chains were read from a single sample in a study of blood T cell repertoires in COVID-19. Sequencing was performed with immunoSEQ multiplex PCR; in TCRdb, only in-frame clones are kept and a portion is missing. Of about 110,000 clones in the sample, around 84% were seen once. Sequenced sample: peripheral blood. The receptors were gathered from a man aged 40-50 years with acute or convalescent COVID-19. The CDR3 runs from the conserved cysteine through the conserved F or W. The D gene is left open where the match is weak. Clone sizes are given selectively: once, few, many, or a class where the clone is expanded.

>-|TRBV7-8|-|TRBJ2-5
TGTGCCAGCAGCTACAGAATAGAGACCCAGTACTTC
CASSYRIETQYF
>-|TRBV7-2|-|TRBJ1-1
TGTGCCAGCAGCTTCTGGCAGAACACTGAAGCTTTCTTT
CASSFWQNTEAFF
>-|TRBV6-5|-|TRBJ2-2
TGTGCCAGCAGTTCGGGTCGATCCCACACCGGGGAGCTGTTTTTT
CASSSGRSHTGELFF
>-|TRBV9|-|TRBJ2-5
TGTGCCAGCAGCGTCCGGGGGTCAGGGCAAGAGACCCAGTACTTC
CASSVRGSGQETQYF
>TRBD2|TRBV7-2|-|TRBJ2-1
TGTGCCAGCAGCTTAGTGTGGACTAGCGGGGGTAGGGGTGAGCAGTTCTTC
CASSLVWTSGGRGEQFF
>TRBD2|TRBV12-3/TRBV12-4|-|TRBJ2-5
TGTGCCAGCAGCGGACTAGGGGAGACCCAGTACTTC
CASSGLGETQYF
>TRBD1|TRBV3-1/TRBV3-2|-|TRBJ1-1
TGTGCCAGCAGGCTGCATACAGGGGTTACTGAAGCTTTCTTT
CASRLHTGVTEAFF
>-|TRBV7-9|-|TRBJ2-3
TGTGCCAGCAGCCCAGGGGTGGGGAACCGGAGGAGCACAGATACGCAGTATTTT
CASSPGVGNRRSTDTQYF
>TRBD1|TRBV2|-|TRBJ2-7
TGTGCCAGCAGTCCGGACAGGTACTACGAGCAGTACTTC
CASSPDRYYEQYF
>TRBD1|TRBV6-6|-|TRBJ2-7
TGTGCCAGCAGTCTACCTGACAGGGCGCCACTTGGCTACGAGCAGTACTTC
CASSLPDRAPLGYEQYF
>-|TRBV6-1|-|TRBJ1-5
TGTGCCAGCAGTGAAGGCGGGGGGGTTGGGACGTATAGCAATCAGCCCCAGCATTTT
CASSEGGGVGTYSNQPQHF
>TRBD2|TRBV7-9|-|TRBJ2-1
TGTGCCAGCAGCTTAGCGCTCCGACTAGCGGGGGATTATGAGCAGTTCTTC
CASSLALRLAGDYEQFF
>TRBD1|TRBV28|-|TRBJ2-1
TGTGCCAGCAGTTCACCGGGACAGGGGGATTTGTATGAGCAGTTCTTC
CASSSPGQGDLYEQFF
>TRBD2|TRBV6-5|-|TRBJ2-3
TGTGCCAGCAGCCAGGGACTAGCGATTACAGATACGCAGTATTTT
CASSQGLAITDTQYF
>-|TRBV5-1|-|TRBJ1-6
TGCGCCAGCAGCTTACAGTCCCTGGGCTATAATTCACCCCTCCACTTT
CASSLQSLGYNSPLHF
>TRBD1|TRBV6-5|-|TRBJ2-7
TGTGCCAGCAGTTACTCGGGACAGAGCTCCTACGAGCAGTACTTC
CASSYSGQSSYEQYF
>TRBD1|TRBV19|-|TRBJ2-7
TGTGCCAGTAGTATTGGGACAGGGGGCTTCGGGCAGTACTTC
CASSIGTGGFGQYF
>-|TRBV29-1|-|TRBJ2-5
TGCAGCGTTGGGAGGTCCGGGTCAGAGACCCAGTACTTC
CSVGRSGSETQYF
>-|TRBV9|-|TRBJ2-5
TGTGCCAGCAGCGTAGCCCCACAGCAAGAGACCCAGTACTTC
CASSVAPQQETQYF
>TRBD1|TRBV28|once|TRBJ1-2
TGTGCCAGCAGTCTGAATCTGGTTGGACAGGTCGTCACCTTC
CASSLNLVGQVVTF
>TRBD1|TRBV6-5|-|TRBJ2-5
TGTGCCAGCAGTTACTCAGGGACAGGGGTATGGGAGACCCAGTACTTC
CASSYSGTGVWETQYF
>TRBD1|TRBV28|-|TRBJ1-1
TGTGCCAGCAGTTGGGACAGTCCGAACACTGAAGCTTTCTTT
CASSWDSPNTEAFF
>-|TRBV11-2|once|TRBJ1-2
TGTGCCAGCAGCTTATATGGGGCTGACTATGGCTACACCTTC
CASSLYGADYGYTF
>-|TRBV2|few|TRBJ1-3
TGTGCCAGCAGTGCTACTGGAAACACCATATATTTT
CASSATGNTIYF
>-|TRBV11-3|-|TRBJ2-3
TGTGCCAGCAGCTTACGAGGGTATAACACAGATACGCAGTATTTT
CASSLRGYNTDTQYF
>-|TRBV4-1|-|TRBJ2-2
TGCGCCAGCAGCCAAGTACTAGCCGTCGGGGAGCTGTTTTTT
CASSQVLAVGELFF
>TRBD1|TRBV4-1|once|TRBJ2-3
TGCGCCAGCAGATCACAGGGGAACACAGATACGCAGTATTTT
CASRSQGNTDTQYF
>-|TRBV7-6|-|TRBJ2-3
TGTGCCAGCAGCTTAGTCGCGGGGTCAATTGGGGAGTATTTT
CASSLVAGSIGEYF
>-|TRBV2|once|TRBJ2-5
TGTGCCAGTGGTTTACAGGGAGTGCGGGAGACCCAGTACTTC
CASGLQGVRETQYF
>TRBD1|TRBV6-5|-|TRBJ1-2
TGTGCCAGCAGTTTCGGACAGGGGCAGGGGGGCTACACCTTC
CASSFGQGQGGYTF
>-|TRBV12-3/TRBV12-4|-|TRBJ2-2
TGTGCCAGCAACAGAAGGACCGGGGAGCTGTTTTTT
CASNRRTGELFF
>TRBD1|TRBV6-5|-|TRBJ2-7
TGTGCCAGCAGAGATCCGGGACAGGGAGGATACGAGCAGTACTTC
CASRDPGQGGYEQYF
>TRBD2|TRBV24-1|-|TRBJ2-5
TGTGCCACCACCGAACTAGCGGGGGGCCAAGAGACCCAGTACTTC
CATTELAGGQETQYF
>-|TRBV28|-|TRBJ1-4
TGTGCCAGTCACACAGCAACTAATGAAAAACTGTTTTTT
CASHTATNEKLFF
>-|TRBV4-2|few|TRBJ2-1
TGTGCCAGCAGCCAACCCGTCGCTATGTCCTACAATGAGCAGTTCTTC
CASSQPVAMSYNEQFF
>-|TRBV5-1|-|TRBJ1-2
TGCGCCAGCAGCTTGGTAGGGGCAACAAACTATGGCTACACCTTC
CASSLVGATNYGYTF
>TRBD1|TRBV28|-|TRBJ1-1
TGTGCCAGCAGTTGGACAGGGGGCACGGCTGAAGCTTTCTTT
CASSWTGGTAEAFF
>-|TRBV19|-|TRBJ1-1
TGTGCCAGTAGTAGGCAGTGGGAGTACACTGAAGCTTTCTTT
CASSRQWEYTEAFF
>-|TRBV9|-|TRBJ1-1
TGTGCCAGCAGCCCTACGGGGGGGGGCGCTGAAGCTTTCTTT
CASSPTGGGAEAFF
>-|TRBV27|few|TRBJ2-2
TGTGCCAGCAGTTTATCGTCGGCCGGGGAGCTGTTTTTT
CASSLSSAGELFF
>TRBD2|TRBV10-1|-|TRBJ2-7
TGCGCCAGCAGTGAGTCAAGCGGGAGACCCGAGCAGTACTTC
CASSESSGRPEQYF
>TRBD1|TRBV3-1/TRBV3-2|-|TRBJ1-2
TGTGCCAGCAGCCAAGCGGCAGGGGGTTATTATGGCTACACCTTC
CASSQAAGGYYGYTF
>-|TRBV19|-|TRBJ2-7
TGTGCCAGTAGTAGTTCGGGGAGAAGCTCCTACGAGCAGTACTTC
CASSSSGRSSYEQYF
>TRBD1|TRBV6-5|-|TRBJ2-7
TGTGCCAGCAGACCCGGACAGGGCTACGAGCAGTACTTC
CASRPGQGYEQYF
>-|TRBV5-1|-|TRBJ2-1
TGCGCCAGCAGCTTGGTTCGCGGGCTAGCGAGTGAGCAGTTCTTC
CASSLVRGLASEQFF
>TRBD2|TRBV5-1|-|TRBJ2-7
TGCGCCAGCAGCTTGGGGACTAGCGGGGCCTACGAGCAGTACTTC
CASSLGTSGAYEQYF
>TRBD2|TRBV7-9|once|TRBJ2-1
TGTGCCAGCAGCTTATTACTAGCGGGGGGCAGGAATGAGCAGTTCTTC
CASSLLLAGGRNEQFF
>TRBD2|TRBV2|once|TRBJ2-3
TGTGCCAGCAGTGAGGGACTAACTTCAGATACGCAGTATTTT
CASSEGLTSDTQYF
>-|TRBV10-2|-|TRBJ2-4
TGCGCCAGCAGTCCCCTTGGGGGGGCCAAAAACATTCAGTACTTC
CASSPLGGAKNIQYF
>-|TRBV3-1/TRBV3-2|-|TRBJ2-5
TGTGCCAGCAGCCAAGCCCAGAGGGCCCAGTACTTC
CASSQAQRAQYF
>-|TRBV28|once|TRBJ2-5
TGTGCCAGCAGTTTACCTATAGACAGTAAGGAGACCCAGTACTTC
CASSLPIDSKETQYF
>TRBD1|TRBV7-9|-|TRBJ1-2
TGTGCCAGCAGCTACGTAATTTTACAGGGGGATAAGGATGGCTACACCTTC
CASSYVILQGDKDGYTF
>-|TRBV28|-|TRBJ1-1
TGTGCCAGCAGTTCAACAGGCCTGAACACTGAAGCTTTCTTT
CASSSTGLNTEAFF
>-|TRBV28|-|TRBJ1-4
TGTGCCAGCTCCCGTGAGGAGGGATATGAAAAACTGTTTTTT
CASSREEGYEKLFF
>-|TRBV5-1|-|TRBJ2-7
TGCGCCAGCAGCCCTAAGGGGCGGACCTTTAAGTACGAGCAGTACTTC
CASSPKGRTFKYEQYF
>TRBD2|TRBV5-1|-|TRBJ2-1
TGCGCCAGCAGCTTGGGACTAGCGGGAGGTAGTGAGCAGTTCTTC
CASSLGLAGGSEQFF
>-|TRBV18|once|TRBJ2-2
TGTGCCAGCCCCCAACGGGGGGCAACTAAAGGGGGCACCGGGGAGCTGTTTTTT
CASPQRGATKGGTGELFF
>-|TRBV27|-|TRBJ1-1
TGTGCCAGCAGTTTCGGGGGAATAACAGTGAACACTGAAGCTTTCTTT
CASSFGGITVNTEAFF
>-|TRBV28|-|TRBJ2-2
TGTGCCAGCAGTTTCGGGACACCGAACACCGGGGAGCTGTTTTTT
CASSFGTPNTGELFF